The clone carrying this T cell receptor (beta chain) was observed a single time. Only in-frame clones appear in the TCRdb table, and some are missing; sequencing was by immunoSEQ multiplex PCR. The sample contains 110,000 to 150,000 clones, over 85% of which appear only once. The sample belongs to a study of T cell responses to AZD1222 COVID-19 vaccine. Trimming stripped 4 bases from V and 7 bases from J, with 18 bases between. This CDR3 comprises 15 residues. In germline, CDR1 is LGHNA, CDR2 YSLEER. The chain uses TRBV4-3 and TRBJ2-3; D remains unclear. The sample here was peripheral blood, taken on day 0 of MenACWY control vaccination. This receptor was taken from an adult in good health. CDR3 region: CASSPPGTSANTQYF. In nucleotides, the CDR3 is TGCGCCAGCAGCCCTCCGGGCACCAGTGCGAATACGCAGTATTTT.